This TCR beta chain was recovered during a study of read filtering for tumor transcriptome and immune sequencing. Study summary: Mean patient age was roughly 61 years, range about 40 to 85; 17 to 20 male, some 14 female. Study-level results: Even smaller IR-seq throughput identified most shared clonotypes.

Many counts were recorded for this clonotype. Its antigen is not known. V shed 0 bases and J 6 bases; nucleotides not matched to a gene: 6. This CDR3 comprises 16 residues. Germline lookup yields CDR1 SGDLS and CDR2 YYNGEE. This library used approximately 0.4 ug RNA and molecular barcoded adaptors spanning alpha/delta and beta/gamma chains. TCRdb used MiXCR to reprocess the reads, holding one entry per CDR3 protein. The data contain about 47,000 distinct CDR3 sequences, approximately 12% of them singletons. The chain joins TRBV9 to TRBJ2-1, with 10 bases that match TRBD2. This sequence originates from a donor aged 40 or older with multiple myeloma. Sample: a population of CD138-negative cells sorted from bone marrow. The CDR3 DNA is TGTGCCAGCAGCGTAGGAGCGGGAGGGCGCATCAATGAGCAGTTCTTC. Amino acid sequence: CASSVGAGGRINEQFF.